Listed here are 28 T cell receptor beta chains from one sample, sequenced in a study of CD8+ T cells in alopecia areata. After isolation, RNA underwent reverse transcription to generate cDNA as the sequencing template. Profiled with immunoSEQ multiplex PCR; TCRdb holds only in-frame clones, not every one. Among approximately 140,000 clones listed, approximately 90% were seen once. Documented treatment: oral pan-JAK inhibitor, 5-10 mg twice daily. This material consisted of CD8+ T cells sorted from blood, taken at week 4, from a patient treated with tofacitinib. These receptors were obtained from a human donor with alopecia areata.

The chain combines TRBV19 with TRBJ2-3; unclear D gene. V was clipped by 8 bases and J by 1 base, with 7 bases between them. The CDR3 runs to 12 residues. Germline V lookup: CDR1 LNHDA, CDR2 SQIVND (reference sequence). The CDR3 region is CASWSGTDTQYF. The DNA of the CDR3 is TGTGCCAGTTGGAGTGGCACAGATACGCAGTATTTT.

This clone was found once. This sequence joins TRBV5-4 and TRBJ1-2; 8 bases fit TRBD1. With 4 bases clipped from V and 1 base from J, the junction kept 3 bases outside the gene matches. CDR1 and CDR2 from the germline V gene are SGHNT and YYREEE (reference sequence). The CDR3 consists of 14 residues. The CDR3: CASSGQGINYGYTF. The CDR3 DNA sequence: TGTGCCAGCAGCGGACAGGGCATTAACTATGGCTACACCTTC.

The CDR3 DNA is TGCAGCGTTGAATCAGCGGGAGGGCTCTACGAGCAGTACTTC. This encodes CSVESAGGLYEQYF. J is TRBJ2-7 and V is TRBV29-1, with TRBD2 matching 10 bases. In germline, CDR1 is SQVTM, CDR2 ANQGSEA. V gave up 2 bases and J gave up 3 bases; unmatched junction bases: 4. The CDR3 is made up of 14 amino acids.

This clone was detected only once. J is TRBJ2-7 and V is TRBV28; D unresolved. The V gene's germline CDR1 is MDHEN and CDR2 SYDVKM. Trimming took off 1 base at V and 2 bases at J, with 24 bases between the two ends. The CDR3 has 19 amino acids. CDR3 DNA: TGTGCCAGCAGTTTATATTACAGTATACTCTCCCAATCAACCTACGAGCAGTACTTC. Translated: CASSLYYSILSQSTYEQYF.

The rearrangement links TRBV4-1 to TRBJ2-1, with 12 bases aligning to TRBD2. The germline gives CDR1 MGHRA, CDR2 YSYEKL. J was trimmed by 5 bases and V by 4 bases; bases with no gene match: 6. This CDR3 has 16 amino acids. In DNA, the CDR3 is TGCGCCAGCAGCCCCAGGACTAGCGGGACCCACAATGAGCAGTTCTTC. Its protein is CASSPRTSGTHNEQFF.

The J gene is TRBJ2-1, the V gene TRBV6-1; the match to TRBD2 covers 9 bases. The V gene's germline CDR1 is MNHNS and CDR2 SASEGT. The CDR3 extends over 15 amino acids. Trimming cost V 6 bases and J 7 bases; bases outside gene matches: 10. CDR3 nucleotides: TGTGCCAGCAGCCCGACTAGCGGACAGGCGAATGAGCAGTTCTTC. It is translated as CASSPTSGQANEQFF.

The V call is TRBV4-1, the J call TRBJ2-7; D uncertain. Germline CDR1 is MGHRA and CDR2 is YSYEKL. There are 15 residues in the CDR3. V gave up 1 base and J gave up 0 bases, with 10 bases separating them. The chain's CDR3 is CASSQGTQSSYEQYF. DNA for the CDR3: TGCGCCAGCAGCCAAGGCACCCAGAGCTCCTACGAGCAGTACTTC.

In DNA form, the CDR3 reads TGTGCCAGCAGCTTAGATGGGGTCGATACGCAGTATTTT. Amino acids: CASSLDGVDTQYF. The chain is built from TRBV7-2 and TRBJ2-3; D is undetermined. This CDR3 has 13 amino acids. The germline CDR1 and CDR2 sequences are SGHTA and FQGNSA. Trimming left V 1 base short and J 6 bases short, with 8 bases between. Based on the CDR3 plus reference TRBV7-2 and TRBJ2-3, the full variable domain is GAGVSQSPSNKVTEKGKDVELRCDPISGHTALYWYRQSLGQGLEFLIYFQGNSAPDKSGLPSDRFSAERTGGSVSTLTIQRTQQEDSAVYLCASSLDGVDTQYFGPGTRLTVL.

As regards this clone: The same CDR3 arises from other DNA sequences in this sample as well. The chain is built from TRBV9 and TRBJ1-2, with D perhaps matching TRBD1 (6 bases). The germline CDR1 and CDR2 sequences are SGDLS and YYNGEE. V dropped 8 bases and J dropped 8 bases, with 16 bases sitting between them. This CDR3 spans 12 amino acids. CDR3 loop: CASYRGQFGYTF. CDR3 nucleotide sequence: TGTGCCAGTTACCGCGGACAGTTCGGCTACACCTTC.

The J gene is TRBJ2-5, the V gene TRBV30; D is undetermined. The DNA matches TRBJ2-7 better at its end, which makes the J call doubtful. Looked up from germline, CDR1 is GTSNPN and CDR2 is SVGIG (reference sequence). The CDR3 spans 14 residues. CDR3 sequence (DNA): TGTGCCTGGAGCCGGCCAGCTGCCCCCTACGAGCAGTACTTC. It translates to CAWSRPAAPYEQYF.

In its sample, this clone was seen once. The V and J genes are TRBV7-9 and TRBJ2-7, with D perhaps being TRBD1 or TRBD2 (5 bases each). Germline V gives CDR1 SEHNR, CDR2 FQNEAQ (reference sequence). The CDR3 length is 15 residues. V was trimmed by 5 bases and J by 2 bases, leaving 16 bases between them. CDR3 loop: CASSSPGRNAYEQYF. The CDR3, as DNA: TGTGCCAGCAGCAGCCCGGGACGGAACGCCTACGAGCAGTACTTC.

This clone was observed a few times. The chain has TRBV29-1 and TRBJ2-1; 7 nucleotides align to TRBD2. The CDR3 is made up of 18 amino acids. Trimming at V came to 2 bases and at J to 0 bases, leaving 13 bases not matched to a gene. Per the germline V gene, CDR1 is SQVTM and CDR2 is ANQGSEA. CDR3: CSVERLAADQSSYNEQFF. CDR3 bases: TGCAGCGTTGAACGCCTAGCGGCAGATCAAAGCTCCTACAATGAGCAGTTCTTC.

The V and J genes are TRBV7-2 and TRBJ1-5; a possible D gene is TRBD1 (5 bases). Germline CDR1 is SGHTA and CDR2 is FQGNSA. The CDR3 runs to 16 residues. The V end was cut by 5 bases, the J end by 4 bases, with 18 bases between. In nucleotides, the CDR3 is TGTGCCAGCAGCGGAACGACGGGACTTTTGAATCAGCCCCAGCATTTT. The encoded protein is CASSGTTGLLNQPQHF.

The count of this clone is one. Other DNA sequences in this sample translate to the same CDR3. The chain employs TRBV6-5 and TRBJ2-3; D is possibly TRBD1 (5 bases). The CDR3 extends over 15 amino acids. Germline assignment: CDR1 MNHEY and CDR2 SVGAGI. Trimming cost V 1 base and J 0 bases, with 8 bases left between them. The CDR3 is CASSYWGGSTDTQYF. The CDR3 nucleotides are TGTGCCAGCAGTTACTGGGGCGGTAGCACAGATACGCAGTATTTT.

In its sample, this clone was seen a few times. The V gene is TRBV7-9, the J gene TRBJ2-6; a possible D gene is TRBD2 (5 bases). V was pared by 5 bases and J by 8 bases, with 16 bases between. The germline V gene encodes CDR1 SEHNR and CDR2 FQNEAQ (reference sequence). CDR3 size: 15 residues. CDR3 protein: CASSVSDFGTNVLTF. The CDR3 DNA reads TGTGCCAGCAGCGTTAGCGATTTTGGTACCAACGTCCTGACTTTC.

This chain links TRBV4-2 with TRBJ2-7, with 10 bases matching TRBD2. The CDR3 has 17 amino acids. Germline CDR1 reads LGHNA; CDR2 reads YNFKEQ. V gave up 3 bases and J gave up 0 bases; unmatched junction bases: 8. The CDR3 region is CASSQVAGGLSSYEQYF. CDR3 nucleotide sequence: TGTGCCAGCAGCCAGGTAGCGGGGGGCCTCAGCTCCTACGAGCAGTACTTC.

This rearrangement joins TRBV30 to TRBJ2-2, with D possibly TRBD2 on 6 matching bases. This CDR3 is 14 amino acids long. Trimming took off 8 bases at V and 3 bases at J, with 16 bases between the two ends. The germline CDR1 and CDR2 sequences are GTSNPN and SVGIG (reference sequence). CDR3 sequence: CAQNGDFYTGELFF. The DNA of the CDR3 is TGTGCCCAAAACGGGGACTTCTACACCGGGGAGCTGTTTTTT.

The V gene is TRBV5-1, the J gene TRBJ2-7; D call uncertain. V dropped 1 base and J dropped 1 base, with 6 bases sitting between them. Germline values: CDR1 SGHRS, CDR2 YFSETQ. The CDR3 sequence is 13 residues long. In nucleotides, the CDR3 is TGCGCCAGCAGCTTGTCCGTTTCCTACGAGCAGTACTTC. Encoded protein: CASSLSVSYEQYF.

The chain recombines TRBV15 with TRBJ2-2; D gene uncertain. Trimming took 0 bases from V and 5 from J, leaving 16 bases between them. CDR3 length: 17 amino acids. Germline V gives CDR1 LNHNV, CDR2 YYDKDF (reference sequence). This CDR3 reads CATSRDRSQQTTGELFF. Written as DNA, the CDR3 is TGTGCCACCAGCAGAGATCGCTCACAGCAGACTACCGGGGAGCTGTTTTTT.

This clone was seen a few times. CDR3 bases: TGTGCCAGCAGTCCCGGGGACTACGAGCAGTACTTC. This sequence encodes CASSPGDYEQYF. The chain combines TRBV25-1 with TRBJ2-7, with a tentative D call TRBD2 (5 bases). V dropped 5 bases and J dropped 3 bases, with 8 bases sitting between them. The germline gives CDR1 MGHDK, CDR2 SYGVNS. CDR3 length equals 12 residues.

The chain is built from TRBV11-2 and TRBJ1-6; D gene uncertain. The CDR3 length is 15 residues. V was cut by 4 bases and J by 6 bases, with 13 bases left in between. The germline V gene has CDR1 SGHAT and CDR2 FQNNGV. Here the CDR3 DNA reads TGTGCCAGCAGCTCCGAGTGGGTCAGTAATTCACCCCTCCACTTT. It encodes CASSSEWVSNSPLHF.

The J gene is TRBJ2-3, the V gene TRBV19; possibly TRBD1 for D (6 bases). Trimming stripped 11 bases from V and 2 bases from J, with 20 bases between. The CDR3 is 15 amino acids. Germline-derived CDR1 and CDR2 are LNHDA and SQIVND (reference sequence). This chain's CDR3 is CASSMDSTSTDTQYF. CDR3 in DNA: TGTGCCTCTAGTATGGACAGCACATCCACAGATACGCAGTATTTT.

This chain links TRBV10-3 with TRBJ2-1, with 11 bases fitting TRBD2. Germline V CDR1 and CDR2: ENHRY, SYGVKD. V trimming: 2 bases; J trimming: 7 bases; junction bases outside the gene matches: 10. The CDR3 has 17 residues. The CDR3 reads CAISEPATSGVLNEQFF. The CDR3 region has the DNA TGTGCCATCAGTGAGCCAGCGACTAGCGGGGTACTTAATGAGCAGTTCTTC.

V and J are TRBV19 and TRBJ1-1, with D unclear. Trimming took 4 bases from V and 4 from J, leaving 13 bases between them. The germline gives CDR1 LNHDA, CDR2 SQIVND (reference sequence). The CDR3 is 14 residues long. CDR3 DNA: TGTGCCAGTAGTACGTGGGTCTCTGGCACTGAAGCTTTCTTT. Protein sequence: CASSTWVSGTEAFF.

This clone has just one count. The V call is TRBV7-9, the J call TRBJ2-7; TRBD1 is a possible D gene (6 bases). This CDR3 comprises 15 residues. The germline V and J ends were trimmed by 5 bases and 5 bases, with 19 bases remaining between them. Germline V CDR1 and CDR2: SEHNR, FQNEAQ (reference sequence). This chain's CDR3 is CASSPTGSLMDEQYF. The CDR3 region has the DNA TGTGCCAGCAGCCCAACAGGGAGCCTTATGGACGAGCAGTACTTC.

The V call is TRBV27, the J call TRBJ1-2; TRBD1 matches at 7 bases. V shed 6 bases, J shed 3 bases, and the junction held 10 bases outside the gene matches. The CDR3 is 15 amino acids. Germline values: CDR1 MNHEY, CDR2 SMNVEV (reference sequence). CDR3 DNA sequence: TGTGCCAGCAGAACAGCCGGGACAGCCTACTATGGCTACACCTTC. It translates to CASRTAGTAYYGYTF.

This sequence joins TRBV2 and TRBJ2-1; D is possibly TRBD1 (6 bases). V was trimmed by 2 bases and J by 3 bases, leaving 11 bases between them. The length of the CDR3 is 15 residues. Germline V gene lookup returns CDR1 SNHLY and CDR2 FYNNEI. The CDR3 DNA reads TGTGCCAGCAGTGAAATAGGGGGTTACTACAATGAGCAGTTCTTC. Protein sequence: CASSEIGGYYNEQFF.

This chain uses TRBV19 with TRBJ2-7; perhaps TRBD2 as D (6 bases). The CDR3 sequence is 14 residues long. Germline loops: CDR1 LNHDA, CDR2 SQIVND (reference sequence). V dropped 6 bases and J dropped 4 bases, with 16 bases sitting between them. The CDR3 region is CASSPSGGLYEQYF. The CDR3 DNA reads TGTGCCAGTAGCCCCTCAGGAGGGTTGTACGAGCAGTACTTC.